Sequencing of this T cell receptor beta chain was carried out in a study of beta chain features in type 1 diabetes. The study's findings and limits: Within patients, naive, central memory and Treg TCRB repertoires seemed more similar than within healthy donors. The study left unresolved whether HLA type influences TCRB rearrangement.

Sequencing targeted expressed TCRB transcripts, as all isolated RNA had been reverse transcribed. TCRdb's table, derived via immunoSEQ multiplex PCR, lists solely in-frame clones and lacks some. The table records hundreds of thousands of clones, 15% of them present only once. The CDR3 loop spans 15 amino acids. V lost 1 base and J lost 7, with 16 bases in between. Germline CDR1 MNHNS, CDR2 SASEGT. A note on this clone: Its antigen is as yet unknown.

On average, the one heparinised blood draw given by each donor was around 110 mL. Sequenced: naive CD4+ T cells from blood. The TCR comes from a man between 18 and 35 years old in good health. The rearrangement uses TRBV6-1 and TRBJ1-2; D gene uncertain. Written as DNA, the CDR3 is TGTGCCAGCAGTGAAGAGGGCAGGTCGTTTATTGGCTACACCTTC. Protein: CASSEEGRSFIGYTF.